This section outlines one TCR beta chain sequence together with its context. Its antigen remains unidentified. The CDR3 is 14 amino acids. Trimming pared 0 bases from V and 5 bases from J, leaving 7 bases between. Germline CDR1 LGHNA, CDR2 YSLEER. The sample comes from a study of beta chain features in type 1 diabetes. Study conclusions and caveats: Shorter templates might be favored by PCR, and equally so in patients and in controls. The study found that naive, central memory and Treg TCRB repertoires appeared more similar in patients than in healthy donors. Lower insertion and higher deletion counts appeared at VDJ junctions in type 1 diabetes patients. A moderate, significant TCRB CDR3 shortening appeared in type 1 diabetes across four CD4+ subsets.

cDNA synthesis used the whole RNA isolate, giving expressed TCRB sequences. The repertoire was sequenced with immunoSEQ multiplex PCR; TCRdb's copy has only in-frame clones and lacks some. The sample lists 350,000 to 400,000 clones; less than 15% were seen once. The sequenced sample consisted of naive CD4+ T cells from blood. The sequence came from a young woman in good health. The chain has TRBV4-3 and TRBJ2-2, with unresolved D. The CDR3 loop is CASSQDIPTGELFF. The CDR3 region has the DNA TGCGCCAGCAGCCAAGATATCCCGACCGGGGAGCTGTTTTTT.